This TCR beta chain originates from a study of T cells in Graves' hyperthyroidism and ophthalmopathy. V was cut by 7 bases and J by 7 bases, with 11 bases left in between. Germline V lookup: CDR1 MNHNS, CDR2 SASEGT. This CDR3 has 13 amino acids. The CDR3 regions of TCR beta were amplified from RNA transcripts. First-round RT-PCR of the TCR CDR3 relied on the HTBI primer set. Each CDR3 protein is one row after TCRdb ran MiXCR on the multiplex PCR reads. The sample yields around 600,000 distinct CDR3 sequences, approximately 15% seen once. This clonotype was observed a few times. The sequence was collected from a woman aged 40-49 years with Graves' ophthalmopathy. The chain employs TRBV6-1 and TRBJ1-6; D not certain. Input material: blood. CDR3 residues: CASNFGRNSPLHF. The DNA for the CDR3 is TGTGCCAGCAACTTCGGACGGAATTCACCCCTCCACTTT.